Presented here are 32 T cell receptor beta chains from one specimen sequenced in a study of shared clonotypes between healthy human individuals. Clones were read by immunoSEQ multiplex PCR, and TCRdb kept only the in-frame ones, dropping some. Here the sample spans roughly 2.5 million clones, around nine tenths being singletons. Sequencing input: naive CD4+ T cells sorted from blood. Subset meaning: CD45RA+ positively selected. The origin of the receptors is a man in his late teens or twenties in good health.

The J gene is TRBJ2-4, the V gene TRBV6-1, with unresolved D. Trimming took 2 bases from V and 6 from J, leaving 11 bases between them. Germline CDR1 reads MNHNS; CDR2 reads SASEGT. This CDR3 region has 14 residues. The CDR3 protein is CASSEPPGPNIQYF. Here the CDR3 DNA reads TGTGCCAGCAGTGAACCCCCGGGTCCAAACATTCAGTACTTC.

The genes are TRBV30 and TRBJ1-3; perhaps TRBD1 as D (6 bases). Per germline, CDR1 GTSNPN and CDR2 SVGIG (reference sequence). This CDR3 spans 13 amino acids. CDR3: CAWGAANGNTIYF. The CDR3 coding sequence is TGTGCTTGGGGGGCAGCGAACGGAAACACCATATATTTT.

V usage is TRBV20-1 and J usage is TRBJ1-6; D is ambiguous. The CDR3 consists of 11 residues. V was shortened by 5 bases and J by 7 bases, with 6 bases between the two germline ends. CDR1 is DFQATT and CDR2 is SNEGSKA in the germline V gene (reference sequence). The CDR3 here is CSAPSNSPLHF. The CDR3 coding sequence is TGCAGTGCTCCATCAAATTCACCCCTCCACTTT.

J is TRBJ2-5 and V is TRBV13; 13 bases fit TRBD2. Germline V gives CDR1 PRHDT, CDR2 FYEKMQ (reference sequence). This CDR3 comprises 19 residues. J was trimmed by 0 bases and V by 2 bases; bases with no gene match: 9. This chain's CDR3 is CASSLIGLAGVDYQETQYF. CDR3 coding DNA: TGTGCCAGCAGCTTAATAGGACTAGCGGGAGTTGATTACCAAGAGACCCAGTACTTC.

V is TRBV5-1 and J is TRBJ2-7, with 10 positions matching TRBD2. V was clipped by 3 bases and J by 0 bases; unmatched bases: 3. This CDR3 has 15 amino acids. Germline V gene sequence: CDR1 SGHRS, CDR2 YFSETQ. The CDR3 loop is CASSSGLADSYEQYF. The CDR3 nucleotides read TGCGCCAGCAGCTCCGGACTAGCGGACTCCTACGAGCAGTACTTC.

This chain uses TRBV15 with TRBJ2-7; 9 bases match TRBD2. Germline V gives CDR1 LNHNV, CDR2 YYDKDF (reference sequence). The CDR3 is 16 residues long. V shed 0 bases, J shed 5 bases, and the junction held 8 bases outside the gene matches. In nucleotides, the CDR3 is TGTGCCACCAGCAGAGATAGGGTAGCGGGAGCAAACGAGCAGTACTTC. This sequence encodes CATSRDRVAGANEQYF. The full variable domain, in which reference TRBV15 and TRBJ2-7 provide the parts outside the CDR3, is DAMVIQNPRYQVTQFGKPVTLSCSQTLNHNVMYWYQQKSSQAPKLLFHYYDKDFNNEADTPDNFQSRRPNTSFCFLDIRSPGLGDTAMYLCATSRDRVAGANEQYFGPGTRLTVT.

This clone has only one observation. The sample holds other DNA sequences that translate to the same CDR3. The V gene is TRBV7-3, the J gene TRBJ2-3; TRBD2 matches 12 bases. CDR1 is SGHTA and CDR2 is FQGTGA in the germline V gene. V lost 4 bases to trimming and J lost 5 bases; unmatched junction nucleotides: 1. This CDR3 region has 14 residues. The CDR3 region has the DNA TGTGCCAGCAGCTCGGGACTAGCGGGAGATACGCAGTATTTT. Translating it yields CASSSGLAGDTQYF. Full variable domain (outside the CDR3, taken from reference TRBV7-3 and TRBJ2-3): GAGVSQTPSNKVTEKGKYVELRCDPISGHTALYWYRQSLGQGPEFLIYFQGTGAADDSGLPNDRFFAVRPEGSVSTLKIQRTERGDSAVYLCASSSGLAGDTQYFGPGTRLTVL.

This chain connects TRBV30 to TRBJ2-2; no clear D. Trimming stripped 4 bases from V and 8 bases from J, with 8 bases between. Germline CDR1 is GTSNPN and CDR2 is SVGIG (reference sequence). The CDR3 runs to 11 residues. CDR3 DNA sequence: TGTGCCTGGAACCGGCCGGGGGAGCTGTTTTTT. This gives the protein CAWNRPGELFF.

The rearrangement links TRBV6-1 to TRBJ1-3, with D perhaps matching TRBD1 (6 bases). The length of the CDR3 is 18 residues. Germline V gives CDR1 MNHNS, CDR2 SASEGT. V lost 2 bases to trimming and J lost 5 bases, with 22 bases between them. CDR3 nucleotides: TGTGCCAGCAGTGAAAGTGCCCCGTCCGGGGGCGTAAGAAACACCATATATTTT. Translation gives CASSESAPSGGVRNTIYF.

This clone was counted a single time. The CDR3 sequence: CATLYSPGTNYGYTF. For the CDR3, the DNA is TGTGCCACCCTTTACTCCCCCGGGACTAACTATGGCTACACCTTC. The rearrangement links TRBV7-2 to TRBJ1-2; D remains unclear. The CDR3 has 15 amino acids. Germline-derived CDR1 and CDR2 are SGHTA and FQGNSA. V was trimmed by 10 bases and J by 0 bases, leaving 18 bases between them.

The chain combines TRBV30 with TRBJ2-3; 11 positions match TRBD1. The CDR3 length is 13 residues. J was trimmed by 3 bases and V by 8 bases; bases with no gene match: 4. CDR1 is GTSNPN, CDR2 SVGIG, per germline (reference sequence). The CDR3 here is CARDRGMTDTQYF. In DNA form, the CDR3 reads TGTGCCCGGGACAGGGGGATGACAGATACGCAGTATTTT.

V gene TRBV6-5 combines with J gene TRBJ1-3; 8 nucleotides align to TRBD1. Germline assignment: CDR1 MNHEY and CDR2 SVGAGI. This CDR3 contains 16 residues. The trim removed 5 bases at V and 4 bases at J, leaving 10 bases unmatched. CDR3 sequence reads: CASSNLGQAGGNTIYF. DNA for the CDR3: TGTGCCAGCAGTAACTTGGGACAGGCGGGGGGAAACACCATATATTTT.

Details on this clone: Other DNA sequences from this sample encode an identical CDR3 as well. The chain combines TRBV18 with TRBJ2-2, with D perhaps TRBD2 (6 bases). This CDR3 contains 15 residues. The germline gives CDR1 KGHSH, CDR2 LQKENI. V dropped 0 bases and J dropped 5 bases, with 10 bases sitting between them. The CDR3 DNA reads TGTGCCAGCTCACCACCGGGACGGGGGACCGGGGAGCTGTTTTTT. Protein sequence: CASSPPGRGTGELFF.

This sequence joins TRBV6-4 and TRBJ2-5; possibly TRBD1 or TRBD2 for D (5 bases each). This CDR3 contains 20 residues. Germline values: CDR1 MRHNA, CDR2 SNTAGT. The ends were cut back, 0 bases at V and 5 bases at J, with 28 bases in the middle. The chain's CDR3 is CASSDSRSPGRPPWRETQYF. In DNA form, the CDR3 reads TGTGCCAGCAGTGACTCTCGGTCTCCGGGACGCCCACCTTGGCGGGAGACCCAGTACTTC.

In the case of this clone: Other DNA sequences in the sample encode the same CDR3. V is TRBV30 and J is TRBJ1-3; 7 bases agree with TRBD1. Germline assignment: CDR1 GTSNPN and CDR2 SVGIG (reference sequence). This CDR3 has 15 amino acids. The trim removed 0 bases at V and 4 bases at J, leaving 6 bases unmatched. The CDR3 nucleotides are TGTGCCTGGAGTGTAAAGGGGGCGCGCGGAAACACCATATATTTT. Translating it yields CAWSVKGARGNTIYF.

About this clone: Other DNA sequences in the sample encode the same CDR3. The genes are TRBV7-2 and TRBJ1-2, with D maybe TRBD1 (5 bases). From germline, CDR1 is SGHTA and CDR2 FQGNSA. V lost 5 bases to trimming and J lost 8 bases, with 9 bases between them. The CDR3 totals 11 residues. CDR3 sequence reads: CASSPGYGYTF. Here the CDR3 DNA reads TGTGCCAGCAGCCCAGGGTACGGCTACACCTTC.

The J gene is TRBJ1-2, the V gene TRBV18, with D possibly matching TRBD1 (6 bases). V was clipped by 3 bases and J by 2 bases, with 16 bases between them. The germline CDR1 and CDR2 sequences are KGHSH and LQKENI. The CDR3 has 16 residues. In DNA form, the CDR3 reads TGTGCCAGCTCACCCCTTGGGGGGGACAAGAACTATGGCTACACCTTC. It encodes CASSPLGGDKNYGYTF.

The chain is built from TRBV5-4 and TRBJ1-2; 7 bases are shared with TRBD1. The J segment lost 4 bases and the V segment lost 1 base, leaving 4 bases of the junction unmatched. The CDR3 extends over 14 amino acids. Germline V gene lookup returns CDR1 SGHNT and CDR2 YYREEE (reference sequence). CDR3 DNA: TGTGCCAGCAGCTTGCAGGGACAGCCCTATGGCTACACCTTC. Translation: CASSLQGQPYGYTF.

V is TRBV7-9 and J is TRBJ2-2; a weak D match, TRBD2 (5 bases). This CDR3 has 15 residues. Per the germline V gene, CDR1 is SEHNR and CDR2 is FQNEAQ (reference sequence). The V gene lost 1 base and the J gene lost 2 bases, with 8 bases spanning the gap. The CDR3 sequence is CASSLDGLNTGELFF. The CDR3 DNA reads as TGTGCCAGCAGCTTAGACGGACTTAACACCGGGGAGCTGTTTTTT.

The genes are TRBV5-1 and TRBJ2-1, with 7 bases fitting TRBD1. The germline CDR1 and CDR2 sequences are SGHRS and YFSETQ. The V gene end was trimmed by 0 bases and the J gene end by 8 bases; junction bases not matched to a gene: 8. The CDR3 has 15 residues. The DNA of the CDR3 is TGCGCCAGCAGCTTGGATGGGACAGCTTCGTATGAGCAGTTCTTC. Its protein product is CASSLDGTASYEQFF.

The rearrangement uses TRBV25-1 and TRBJ2-5; D not certain. The CDR3 has 11 amino acids. Trimming left V 7 bases short and J 5 bases short, with 8 bases between. Germline values: CDR1 MGHDK, CDR2 SYGVNS. CDR3 sequence: CASKIWETQYF. The DNA of the CDR3 is TGTGCCAGCAAAATCTGGGAGACCCAGTACTTC.

This rearrangement joins TRBV28 to TRBJ1-5; D is perhaps TRBD1 (5 bases). Germline-derived CDR1 and CDR2 are MDHEN and SYDVKM. CDR3 length: 15 amino acids. V lost 7 bases, J lost 7 bases, and 20 bases lay in between. As DNA, the CDR3 is TGTGCCAGCAAGCAAACGGGGCAGAAAGGGCAGCCCCAGCATTTT. This translates into CASKQTGQKGQPQHF.

In regard to this clone: Different DNA sequences within this sample yield the same CDR3. Here the CDR3 DNA reads TGTGCCAGCAGCGTAGCTAGCGGGGGACTATCCTACAATGAGCAGTTCTTC. Translating gives CASSVASGGLSYNEQFF. The chain joins TRBV9 to TRBJ2-1, with 10 positions matching TRBD2. Germline CDR1 is SGDLS and CDR2 is YYNGEE. The CDR3 spans 17 residues. Trimming cost V 0 bases and J 1 base; bases outside gene matches: 4.

Comments on this clone: The identical CDR3 is also encoded by other nucleotide sequences in the sample. The chain joins TRBV6-6 to TRBJ2-1; D not certain. The CDR3 is 13 residues long. Trimming cost V 2 bases and J 5 bases, with 7 bases left between them. Per the germline V gene, CDR1 is MNHNY and CDR2 is SVGAGI (reference sequence). The CDR3 sequence is CASSYRSDNEQFF. The CDR3 bases are TGTGCCAGCAGTTACCGGTCCGACAATGAGCAGTTCTTC.

This clone was seen once. In DNA form, the CDR3 reads TGCGCCAGCAGTCAATCGGGAGGGATTGGGGGTTGGGGCTACACCTTC. Protein: CASSQSGGIGGWGYTF. The chain links TRBV23-1 to TRBJ1-2; TRBD1 might be the D (5 bases). TRBV23-1 is filed as an ORF, its function uncertain. V shed 0 bases and J shed 8 bases, with 19 bases lying between them. CDR3 length equals 16 residues.

The chain's CDR3 is CASRWGNTEAFF. The DNA of the CDR3 is TGTGCCAGTAGGTGGGGCAACACTGAAGCTTTCTTT. The chain has TRBV19 and TRBJ1-1, with D possibly matching TRBD1 (5 bases). CDR3 length: 12 amino acids. Trimming cost V 6 bases and J 2 bases, with 7 bases left between them. Germline assignment: CDR1 LNHDA and CDR2 SQIVND (reference sequence).

The chain couples TRBV28 to TRBJ2-5; D gene ambiguous. Trimming cost V 4 bases and J 4 bases, with 7 bases left between them. Germline V gene sequence: CDR1 MDHEN, CDR2 SYDVKM. The CDR3 totals 12 residues. CDR3 DNA sequence: TGTGCCAGCAGTTCCGCTCCAGAGACCCAGTACTTC. Amino acid sequence: CASSSAPETQYF. Together with reference TRBV28 and TRBJ2-5, the CDR3 gives the full variable domain: DVKVTQSSRYLVKRTGEKVFLECVQDMDHENMFWYRQDPGLGLRLIYFSYDVKMKEKGDIPEGYSVSREKKERFSLILESASTNQTSMYLCASSSAPETQYFGPGTRLLVL.

As concerns this clone: This CDR3 is also generated by other DNA sequences in the sample. The V gene is TRBV19, the J gene TRBJ2-5, with D tentatively TRBD1 or TRBD2 (5 bases each). This CDR3 has 12 residues. Trimming stripped 6 bases from V and 4 bases from J, with 9 bases between. Germline V gene lookup returns CDR1 LNHDA and CDR2 SQIVND (reference sequence). In nucleotides, the CDR3 is TGTGCCAGTAGCGGTGGGGGAGAGACCCAGTACTTC. This sequence encodes CASSGGGETQYF. Looking up the rest from reference TRBV19 and TRBJ2-5 gives the full variable domain: DGGITQSPKYLFRKEGQNVTLSCEQNLNHDAMYWYRQDPGQGLRLIYYSQIVNDFQKGDIAEGYSVSREKKESFPLTVTSAQKNPTAFYLCASSGGGETQYFGPGTRLLVL.

Only a few counts were recorded for this clone. One end of the junction varies from germline; a read error may be responsible. This chain links TRBV18 with TRBJ2-1; D is possibly TRBD1 (6 bases). CDR1 KGHSH and CDR2 LQKENI come from the germline V gene. This CDR3 has 15 amino acids. CDR3: CASSPQGFGTNEQFF. CDR3 DNA sequence: TGTGCCAGCTCGCCACAGGGCTTCGGGACCAATGAGCAGTTCTTC. The whole variable domain, filled in from reference TRBV18 and TRBJ2-1, reads NAGVMQNPRHLVRRRGQEARLRCSPMKGHSHVYWYRQLPEEGLKFMVYLQKENIIDESGMPKERFSAEFPKEGPSILRIQQVVRGDSAAYFCASSPQGFGTNEQFFGPGTRLTVL.

The DNA for the CDR3 is TGTGCCTGTCCCTTCGGGGTAACAATCGGTAATTCACCCCTCCACTTT. Translation gives CACPFGVTIGNSPLHF. The chain couples TRBV30 to TRBJ1-6; no reliable D call. Trimming stripped 6 bases from V and 6 bases from J, with 21 bases between. Germline V gene lookup returns CDR1 GTSNPN and CDR2 SVGIG (reference sequence). The CDR3 has 16 amino acids.

This chain uses TRBV30 with TRBJ2-7; possibly TRBD1 or TRBD2 for D (6 bases each). CDR1 and CDR2 from the germline V gene are GTSNPN and SVGIG (reference sequence). CDR3 length equals 15 residues. Trimming pared 0 bases from V and 5 bases from J, leaving 17 bases between. The CDR3 loop is CAWSVKGGVAHEQYF. The CDR3 DNA reads as TGTGCCTGGAGTGTCAAGGGGGGTGTAGCCCACGAGCAGTACTTC.

This chain links TRBV14 with TRBJ1-6; TRBD1 is a possible D gene (6 bases). The CDR3 consists of 16 residues. The germline CDR1 and CDR2 sequences are SGHDN and FVKESK. The ends were cut back, 5 bases at V and 1 base at J, with 12 bases in the middle. DNA of the CDR3: TGTGCCAGCAGCTCACAGGGCGGTTCCTATAATTCACCCCTCCACTTT. As protein: CASSSQGGSYNSPLHF.